The sequence of this T cell receptor beta chain was determined in a study of blood T cell repertoires in COVID-19. Individuals drawn from 20 to 25 US areas were about 18 to 89 years old. Germline CDR1 reads MDHEN; CDR2 reads SYDVKM. Trimming cost V 6 bases and J 6 bases, with 15 bases left between them. The CDR3 runs 14 residues. Assay: immunoSEQ multiplex PCR; the TCRdb copy retains only in-frame clones and omits some. The sample consists of some 230,000 clones, roughly nine tenths of them appearing once. This clonotype was sampled from a woman younger than 30 in a cohort exposed to, infected with or recovered from COVID-19 (not recorded which). V and J are TRBV28 and TRBJ1-5; possibly TRBD1 for D (5 bases). Material for sequencing was PBMCs or T cells enriched from blood (not recorded which). The CDR3 loop reads CASSLGGGAQPQHF. DNA of the CDR3: TGTGCCAGCAGCCTGGGCGGGGGAGCTCAGCCCCAGCATTTT.